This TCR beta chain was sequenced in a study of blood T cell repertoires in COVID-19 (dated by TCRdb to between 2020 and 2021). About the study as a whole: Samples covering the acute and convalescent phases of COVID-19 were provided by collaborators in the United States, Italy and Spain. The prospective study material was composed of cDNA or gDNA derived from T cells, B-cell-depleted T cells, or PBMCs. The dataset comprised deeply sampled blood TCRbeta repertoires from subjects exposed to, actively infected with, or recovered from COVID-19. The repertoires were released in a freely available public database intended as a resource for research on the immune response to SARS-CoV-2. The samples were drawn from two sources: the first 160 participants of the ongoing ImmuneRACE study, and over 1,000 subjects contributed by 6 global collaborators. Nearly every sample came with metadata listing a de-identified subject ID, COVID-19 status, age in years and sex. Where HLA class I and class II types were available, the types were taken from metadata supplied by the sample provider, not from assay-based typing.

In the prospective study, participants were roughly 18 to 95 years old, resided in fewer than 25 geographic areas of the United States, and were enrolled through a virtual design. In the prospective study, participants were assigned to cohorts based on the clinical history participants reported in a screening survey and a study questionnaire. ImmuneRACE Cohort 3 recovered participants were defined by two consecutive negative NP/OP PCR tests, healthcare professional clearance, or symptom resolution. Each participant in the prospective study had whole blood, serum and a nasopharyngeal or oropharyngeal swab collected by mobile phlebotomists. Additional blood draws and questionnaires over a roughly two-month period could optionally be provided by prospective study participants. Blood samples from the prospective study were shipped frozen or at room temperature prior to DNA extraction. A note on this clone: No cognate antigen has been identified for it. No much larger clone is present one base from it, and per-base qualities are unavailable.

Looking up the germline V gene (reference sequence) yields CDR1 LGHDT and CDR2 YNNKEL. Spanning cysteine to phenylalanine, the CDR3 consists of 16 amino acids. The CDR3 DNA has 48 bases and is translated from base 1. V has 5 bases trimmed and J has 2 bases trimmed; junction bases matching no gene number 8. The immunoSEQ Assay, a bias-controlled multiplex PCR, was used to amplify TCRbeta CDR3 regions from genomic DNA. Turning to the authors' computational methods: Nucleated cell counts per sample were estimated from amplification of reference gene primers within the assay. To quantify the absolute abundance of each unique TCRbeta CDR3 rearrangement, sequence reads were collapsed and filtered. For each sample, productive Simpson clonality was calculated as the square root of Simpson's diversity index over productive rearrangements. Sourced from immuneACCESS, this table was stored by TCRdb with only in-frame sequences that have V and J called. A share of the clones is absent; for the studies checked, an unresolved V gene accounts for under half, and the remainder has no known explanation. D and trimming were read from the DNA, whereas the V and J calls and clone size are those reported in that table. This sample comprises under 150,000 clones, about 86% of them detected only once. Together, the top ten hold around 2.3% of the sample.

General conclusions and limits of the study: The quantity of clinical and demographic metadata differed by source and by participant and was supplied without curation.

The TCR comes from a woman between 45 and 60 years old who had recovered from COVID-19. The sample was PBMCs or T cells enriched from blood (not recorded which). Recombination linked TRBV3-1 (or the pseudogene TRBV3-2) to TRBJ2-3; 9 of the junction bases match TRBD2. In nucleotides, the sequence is TGTGCCAGCAGCTATAGACTAGCGGAGAACACAGATACGCAGTATTTT. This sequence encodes CASSYRLAENTDTQYF.